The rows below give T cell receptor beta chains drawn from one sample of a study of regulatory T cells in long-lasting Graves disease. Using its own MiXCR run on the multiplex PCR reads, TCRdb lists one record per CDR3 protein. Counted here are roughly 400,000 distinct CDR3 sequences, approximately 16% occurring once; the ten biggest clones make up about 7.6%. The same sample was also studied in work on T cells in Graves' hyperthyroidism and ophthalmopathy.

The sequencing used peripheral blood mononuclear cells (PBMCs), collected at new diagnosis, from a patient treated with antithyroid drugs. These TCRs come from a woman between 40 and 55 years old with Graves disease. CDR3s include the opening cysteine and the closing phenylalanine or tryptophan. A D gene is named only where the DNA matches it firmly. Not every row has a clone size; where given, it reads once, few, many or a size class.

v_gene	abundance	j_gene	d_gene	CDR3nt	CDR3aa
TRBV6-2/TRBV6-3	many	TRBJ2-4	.	TGTGCCAGCAGTTACTCGTACCGCTTAGCCAAAAACATTCAGTACTTC	CASSYSYRLAKNIQYF
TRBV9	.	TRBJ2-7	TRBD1	TGTGCCAGCAGCGTAGGAGGGACAGAGCCCTACGAGCAGTACTTC	CASSVGGTEPYEQYF
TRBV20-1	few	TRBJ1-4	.	TGCAGTGCTAGAGATCCGGGTGAAACTAATGAAAAACTGTTTTTT	CSARDPGETNEKLFF
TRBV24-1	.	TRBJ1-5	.	TGTGCCACCAGTGATAACAATCAGCCCCAGCATTTT	CATSDNNQPQHF
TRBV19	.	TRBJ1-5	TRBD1	TGTGCCAGTAGCAAACAGGGGTTGGGCAATCAGCCCCAGCATTTT	CASSKQGLGNQPQHF
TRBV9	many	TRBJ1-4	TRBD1	TGTGCCAGCAGTGCCGGGACAGCCTTCGAAAAACTGTTTTTT	CASSAGTAFEKLFF
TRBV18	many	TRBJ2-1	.	TGTGCCAGCTCACTAATAAGAGGGAAGAGCTCCTACAATGAGCAGTTCTTC	CASSLIRGKSSYNEQFF
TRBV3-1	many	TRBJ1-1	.	TGTGCCAGCAGCCAAGAGGGGATATACACTGAAGCTTTCTTT	CASSQEGIYTEAFF
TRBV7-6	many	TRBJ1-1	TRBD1	TGTGCCAGCGGTAGCGGACAGGGGTTGAACACTGAAGCTTTCTTT	CASGSGQGLNTEAFF
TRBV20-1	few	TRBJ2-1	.	TGCAGTGCTAGAGATCTCGGGGTCTCCTACAATGAGCAGTTCTTC	CSARDLGVSYNEQFF
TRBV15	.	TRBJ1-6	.	TGTGCCACCAGCAGATCCGGGACACCGAATTCACCCCTCCACTTT	CATSRSGTPNSPLHF
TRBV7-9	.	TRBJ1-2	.	TGTGCCAGCAGCCTACTGGACAGATCTAACTATGGCTACACCTTC	CASSLLDRSNYGYTF
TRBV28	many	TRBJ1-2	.	TGTGCCAGCAGTTCGGACAGATATGGCTACACCTTC	CASSSDRYGYTF
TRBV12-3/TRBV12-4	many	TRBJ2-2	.	TGTGCCAGCAGTTTAGAGGGTGCAGGCTGGAGTGGCGGGGAGCTGTTTTTT	CASSLEGAGWSGGELFF
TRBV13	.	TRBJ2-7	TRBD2	TGTGCCAGCAGCCCGCGGGGACTAGCCCACGAGCAGTACTTC	CASSPRGLAHEQYF